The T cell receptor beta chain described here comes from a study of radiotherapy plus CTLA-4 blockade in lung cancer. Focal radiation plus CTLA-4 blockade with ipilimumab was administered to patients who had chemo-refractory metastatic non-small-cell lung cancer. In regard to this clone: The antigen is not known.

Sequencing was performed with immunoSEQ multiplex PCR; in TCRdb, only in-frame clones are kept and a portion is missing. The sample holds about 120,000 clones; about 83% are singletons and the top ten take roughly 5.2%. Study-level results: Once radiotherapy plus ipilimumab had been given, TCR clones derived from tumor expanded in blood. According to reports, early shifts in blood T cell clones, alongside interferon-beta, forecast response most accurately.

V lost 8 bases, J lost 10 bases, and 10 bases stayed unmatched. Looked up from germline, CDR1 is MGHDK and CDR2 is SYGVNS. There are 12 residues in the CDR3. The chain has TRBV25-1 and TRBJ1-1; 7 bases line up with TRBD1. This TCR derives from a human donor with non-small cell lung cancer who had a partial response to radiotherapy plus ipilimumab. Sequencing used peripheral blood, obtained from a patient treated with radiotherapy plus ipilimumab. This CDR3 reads CASSRQGVAAFF. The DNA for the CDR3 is TGTGCCAGCTCACGGCAGGGGGTAGCAGCTTTCTTT.